This T cell receptor beta chain is from a study of T cell responses to AZD1222 COVID-19 vaccine. This clone was seen a single time. Using immunoSEQ multiplex PCR, the repertoire was profiled, and TCRdb retains in-frame clones only, with some absent. The repertoire consists of 90,000 to 95,000 clones, with 80% to 90% occurring once and the leading ten covering about 9.4%. Between the trimmed V and J ends, which lost 1 base and 3 bases, there was a span of 16 bases. This CDR3 spans 18 amino acids. Germline CDR1 reads SEHNR; CDR2 reads FQNEAQ (reference sequence). The chain has TRBV7-9 and TRBJ2-6; D remains unclear. The sequence came from an adult in good health. The sample in question was peripheral blood, obtained on day 0 of AZD1222 vaccination. The chain's CDR3 is CASSLDSSFGRGANVLTF. CDR3 DNA sequence: TGTGCCAGCAGCTTAGACTCTTCCTTTGGGCGTGGGGCCAACGTCCTGACTTTC.